This TCR beta chain was sequenced for a study of response to subunit inactivated influenza vaccine. Study-level points and caveats: Authors suggested few new T cells are recruited by each seasonal influenza vaccination.

This clonotype was counted ten times or more. Its cognate antigen is unknown. V lost 0 bases and J 3 bases, leaving 16 bases between the germline ends. The CDR3 sequence is 16 residues long. The germline V gene encodes CDR1 SGHRS and CDR2 YFSETQ. MiXCR was run by TCRdb on the RT-PCR reads, yielding one entry per CDR3 protein. This table has about 160,000 distinct CDR3 sequences, under 13% appearing once. This TCR derives from a middle-aged man who received an inactivated influenza vaccine. The sequences come from non-naive T cells sorted from PBMCs, collected about 6 weeks after vaccination. This chain joins TRBV5-1 and TRBJ2-7; TRBD1 might be the D (5 bases). The CDR3 region is CASSLEEQGLHYEQYF. In DNA, the CDR3 is TGCGCCAGCAGCTTGGAGGAGCAGGGTCTTCACTACGAGCAGTACTTC.